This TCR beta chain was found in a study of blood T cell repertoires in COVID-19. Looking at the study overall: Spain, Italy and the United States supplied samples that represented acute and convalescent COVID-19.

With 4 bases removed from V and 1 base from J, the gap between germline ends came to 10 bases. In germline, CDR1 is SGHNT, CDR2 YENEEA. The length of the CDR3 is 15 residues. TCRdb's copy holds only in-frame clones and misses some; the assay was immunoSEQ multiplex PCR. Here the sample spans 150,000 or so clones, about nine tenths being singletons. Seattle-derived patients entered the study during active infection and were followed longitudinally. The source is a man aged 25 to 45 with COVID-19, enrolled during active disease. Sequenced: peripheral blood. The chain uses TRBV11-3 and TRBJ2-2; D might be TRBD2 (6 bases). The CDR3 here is CASSSAGLNTGELFF. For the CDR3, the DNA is TGTGCCAGCAGCTCGGCGGGACTGAACACCGGGGAGCTGTTTTTT.